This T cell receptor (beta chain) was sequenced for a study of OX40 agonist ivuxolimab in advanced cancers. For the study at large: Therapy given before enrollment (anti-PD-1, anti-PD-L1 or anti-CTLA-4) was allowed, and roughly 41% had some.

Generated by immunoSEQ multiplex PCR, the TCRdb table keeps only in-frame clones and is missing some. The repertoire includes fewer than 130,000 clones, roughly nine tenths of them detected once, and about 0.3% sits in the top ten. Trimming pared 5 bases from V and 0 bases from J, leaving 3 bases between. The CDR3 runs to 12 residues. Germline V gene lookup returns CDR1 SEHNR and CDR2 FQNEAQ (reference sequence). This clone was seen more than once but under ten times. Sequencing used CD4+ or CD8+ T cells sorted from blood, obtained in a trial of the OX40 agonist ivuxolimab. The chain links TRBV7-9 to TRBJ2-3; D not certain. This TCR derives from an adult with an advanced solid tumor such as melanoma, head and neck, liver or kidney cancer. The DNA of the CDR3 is TGTGCCAGCAGCCCTAGCACAGATACGCAGTATTTT. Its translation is CASSPSTDTQYF.